This T cell receptor (beta chain) appears in the sequencing data of a study of blood T cell repertoires in COVID-19 (dated by TCRdb to the early 2020s). Regarding the research as a whole: Collaborator samples came from the United States, Italy and Spain and covered acute and convalescent phases of COVID-19. HLA class I and class II types, where available, came from metadata supplied by the sample provider rather than from assay-based typing. The dataset comprised deeply sampled blood TCRbeta repertoires from subjects exposed to, actively infected with, or recovered from COVID-19. Sample metadata almost always included a de-identified subject ID, COVID-19 status, age in years and sex. A freely available public database, intended as a resource for researchers studying the immune response to SARS-CoV-2, is where the repertoires were released. The prospective study material was composed of cDNA or gDNA derived from T cells, B-cell-depleted T cells, or PBMCs. Samples came from the ongoing ImmuneRACE study (first 160 participants) plus 1,254 subjects from 6 global collaborators. Broader findings and caveats from the paper: The amount of clinical and demographic metadata varied by source and participant and was provided uncurated.

V loses 0 bases, J loses 4 bases, and the germline ends lie 13 bases apart. Its CDR3 holds 16 amino acids, cysteine through phenylalanine. Only CDR3 DNA remains: 48 bases, in frame from the first base. According to the germline V gene, CDR1 reads LGHNA and CDR2 reads YNFKEQ. This clone was recorded a few times. The target of this receptor is not known. One base away there is no much larger clone; base qualities are not given. A second Seattle source provided samples from volunteer blood donors who had recovered from COVID-19. Whole blood was collected in K2EDTA tubes by collaborating institutions according to the institutions' own protocols. For TCRbeta analysis, collaborators shipped samples as frozen whole blood, isolated PBMCs, or DNA extracted from either of those sample types. The immunoSEQ Assay, a bias-controlled multiplex PCR, was used to amplify TCRbeta CDR3 regions from genomic DNA. The study's own analysis went as follows. Within the assay, amplification of reference gene primers was used to estimate how many nucleated cells each sample contained. To quantify the absolute abundance of each unique TCRbeta CDR3 rearrangement, sequence reads were collapsed and filtered. For each sample, productive Simpson clonality was calculated as the square root of Simpson's diversity index over productive rearrangements. As stored in TCRdb, this immuneACCESS dataset retains in-frame rearrangements with V and J assigned. A fraction of the clones does not appear; measured against another copy, unresolved V genes explain less than half of the discrepancy, and the remainder lacks a known reason. V and J calls plus clone size are reproduced from that table; the DNA served to infer D and trimming. In all, the sample holds approximately 220,000 clones, and more than 75% of those were seen once. About 3% of the sample is held by the ten biggest clonotypes.

The sample consisted of peripheral blood. The sequence links TRBV4-2 to TRBJ2-1; TRBD2 is possibly the D segment (5 matching bases). The receptor comes from a man between 50 and 59 years old who had recovered from COVID-19. The CDR3 sequence is CASSQEEASPYNEQFF. In nucleotides, the sequence is TGTGCCAGCAGCCAAGAGGAAGCTAGCCCTTACAATGAGCAGTTCTTC.